This T cell receptor (beta chain) was found in a study of cytomegalovirus exposure and HLA in healthy donors. General observations from the study: Most TCR sequences were seen very rarely across donors, but some public TCRs occurred in many.

The CDR3 spans 16 residues. Germline CDR1 and CDR2: MNHNY and SVGAGI (reference sequence). Trimming removed 6 bases from V and 4 bases from J; junction bases left unmatched: 10. Use of 60 Vbeta and 13 Jbeta primers characterized the PCR. The data were produced by immunoSEQ multiplex PCR, yet TCRdb's version contains in-frame clones alone and is incomplete. This sample has approximately 120,000 clones, with around 78% found just once. About this clone itself: Its antigen is not identified.

The sequencing input was PBMCs. J is TRBJ1-3 and V is TRBV6-6; TRBD1 matches at 9 bases. The sequence derives from a woman in her thirties or forties in good health and CMV-seronegative. CDR3 protein: CASRPGGTGHGNTIYF. Written as DNA, the CDR3 is TGTGCCAGCAGGCCCGGTGGGACAGGGCACGGAAACACCATATATTTT.